The 20 T cell receptor beta chains given below trace back to one sample, sequenced in a study of blood T cells in healthy people across ages. A second PCR of roughly 7 to 11 cycles used a sample-barcoded 5' primer and a J-beta primer mix. MiXCR, applied by TCRdb to the 5' RACE reads, yields one record per CDR3 protein. The sample yields hundreds of thousands of distinct CDR3 sequences, around 38% seen once. Sequences were obtained from blood. These receptor sequences come from an elderly man in good health.

The chain combines TRBV6-1 with TRBJ2-2; D is ambiguous. The germline V and J ends were trimmed by 3 bases and 1 base, with 3 bases remaining between them. This CDR3 region has 13 residues. The V gene's germline CDR1 is MNHNS and CDR2 SASEGT. The chain's CDR3 is CASSDGNTGELFF. The CDR3 DNA reads TGTGCCAGCAGTGACGGGAACACCGGGGAGCTGTTTTTT.

The chain couples TRBV14 to TRBJ2-3; the D gene is possibly TRBD1 (5 bases). The CDR3 totals 16 residues. V was cut by 0 bases and J by 3 bases, with 13 bases left in between. Germline loops: CDR1 SGHDN, CDR2 FVKESK. CDR3 region: CASSQDWARETDTQYF. For the CDR3, the DNA is TGTGCCAGCAGCCAAGACTGGGCCAGGGAAACAGATACGCAGTATTTT.

CDR3 sequence: CSAPIAAGLQETQYF. The CDR3 DNA is TGCAGTGCTCCCATCGCAGCGGGGCTACAAGAGACCCAGTACTTC. The V gene is TRBV20-1, the J gene TRBJ2-7; 7 bases fit TRBD2. Matching the DNA end better, TRBJ2-5 makes the J call doubtful. The germline CDR1 and CDR2 sequences are DFQATT and SNEGSKA (reference sequence). This CDR3 spans 15 amino acids.

The chain recombines TRBV20-1 with TRBJ2-1; D possibly matches TRBD1 or TRBD2 (6 bases each). The CDR3 consists of 15 residues. V lost 1 base and J 9 bases, leaving 19 bases between the germline ends. Germline V gene data show CDR1 as DFQATT and CDR2 as SNEGSKA (reference sequence). CDR3 nucleotide sequence: TGCAGTGCTAGAGTCCCGGGACTTGGGACAATTGAGCAGTTCTTC. Protein product: CSARVPGLGTIEQFF.

This clonotype showed up many times. In nucleotides, the CDR3 is TGTGCCAGACCTGGTGCCTTTTCGGGGGGGACTTCCGCGACCAAAGAGACCCAGTACTTC. Translation gives CARPGAFSGGTSATKETQYF. The rearrangement uses TRBV3-1 and TRBJ2-5; TRBD2 matches 8 bases. Germline V gives CDR1 LGHDT, CDR2 YNNKEL (reference sequence). This CDR3 has 20 residues. Trimming cost V 9 bases and J 3 bases; bases outside gene matches: 27.

The rearrangement links TRBV7-2 to TRBJ1-5, with D tentatively TRBD1 (5 bases). The CDR3 extends over 14 amino acids. The germline V and J ends were trimmed by 5 bases and 7 bases, with 15 bases remaining between them. Germline V lookup: CDR1 SGHTA, CDR2 FQGNSA. DNA of the CDR3: TGTGCCAGCAGCCTCCGGGACCTAAACCAGCCCCAGCATTTT. It encodes CASSLRDLNQPQHF.

This clonotype was detected a few times. Written as DNA, the CDR3 is TGTGCCAGCAGCCGGGGGACGATAGATACGCAGTATTTT. Its translation: CASSRGTIDTQYF. This chain links TRBV7-6 with TRBJ2-3; possibly TRBD2 for D (6 bases). The germline V gene encodes CDR1 SGHVS and CDR2 FNYEAQ. The CDR3 consists of 13 residues. The V end lost 5 bases, the J end lost 5 bases, and 11 bases lay between the germline ends.

A single count supports this clonotype. The junction departs from the called germline gene at one end, perhaps through a read error. The chain is built from TRBV20-1 and TRBJ2-3, with a tentative D call TRBD2 (5 bases). This CDR3 has 15 amino acids. Per the germline V gene, CDR1 is DFQATT and CDR2 is SNEGSKA (reference sequence). DNA of the CDR3: TGCAGTACTAGAGTCCGATCCCGGGTCCCAGATACGCAGTATTTT. This encodes CSTRVRSRVPDTQYF.

In this sample, this clonotype turned up a few times. The chain recombines TRBV6-2 or TRBV6-3 with TRBJ2-6, with D possibly TRBD1 on 6 matching bases. Germline CDR1 reads MNHEY; CDR2 reads SVGEGT. Deletions cut 2 bases from V and 0 bases from J, with 20 bases between. CDR3 length equals 20 residues. CDR3 sequence (DNA): TGTGCCAGCAGTTACATGGCTGGGGAGCCAGGGGTCTCTGGGGCCAACGTCCTGACTTTC. This translates into CASSYMAGEPGVSGANVLTF.

This chain uses TRBV11-2 with TRBJ2-5, with D uncertain. CDR1 and CDR2 from the germline V gene are SGHAT and FQNNGV. The V end lost 5 bases, the J end lost 5 bases, and 15 bases lay between the germline ends. This CDR3 contains 14 residues. In nucleotides, the CDR3 is TGTGCCAGCAGCCCCACTTACGGGCGGGAGACCCAGTACTTC. Translation gives CASSPTYGRETQYF.

CDR3 sequence: CASSQDRWGNTEAFF. In DNA, the CDR3 is TGCGCCAGCAGCCAAGATCGGTGGGGGAACACTGAAGCTTTCTTT. V and J are TRBV4-3 and TRBJ1-1, with D uncertain. CDR3 length: 15 amino acids. Per the germline V gene, CDR1 is LGHNA and CDR2 is YSLEER. V was trimmed by 0 bases and J by 1 base, leaving 9 bases between them.

As for this clonotype: At one end, the junction sequence differs from germline, possibly due to a read error. The chain links TRBV20-1 to TRBJ1-6; 8 bases line up with TRBD1. CDR1 and CDR2 from the germline V gene are DFQATT and SNEGSKA (reference sequence). The CDR3 length is 17 residues. The CDR3 coding sequence is TGCAGTGCTAGCGGACAGGGACCCAACTCCTATAATTCACCCCCCCACTTT. Amino acids: CSASGQGPNSYNSPPHF.

This clonotype was observed many times. The chain combines TRBV7-8 with TRBJ2-5; 9 bases fit TRBD1. This CDR3 contains 14 residues. J gave up 4 bases and V 5 bases, and 5 bases lay outside the gene matches. Germline V gene lookup returns CDR1 SGHVS and CDR2 FQNEAQ. CDR3 sequence: CASSPSTGGETQYF. As DNA, the CDR3 is TGTGCCAGCAGCCCCTCGACAGGGGGAGAGACCCAGTACTTC.

This rearrangement joins TRBV11-3 to TRBJ2-2, with a tentative D call TRBD2 (5 bases). This CDR3 comprises 13 residues. Germline lookup yields CDR1 SGHNT and CDR2 YENEEA. The V gene lost 6 bases and the J gene lost 6 bases, with 11 bases spanning the gap. This CDR3 reads CASRRDGAGELFF. The CDR3 bases are TGTGCCAGCAGACGGGATGGCGCCGGGGAGCTGTTTTTT.

V is TRBV12-3 or TRBV12-4 and J is TRBJ2-5; 7 bases align to TRBD2. This CDR3 has 14 amino acids. Trimming removed 6 bases from V and 5 bases from J; junction bases left unmatched: 9. The CDR3 protein is CASSPGRRGETQYF. The CDR3 nucleotides are TGTGCCAGCAGCCCCGGGAGGCGGGGGGAGACCCAGTACTTC.

The J gene is TRBJ2-1, the V gene TRBV7-3; TRBD2 matches 7 bases. Germline V gives CDR1 SGHTA, CDR2 FQGTGA. With V trimmed by 5 bases and J by 7 bases, 11 bases remained unmatched. The CDR3 length is 15 residues. The CDR3 sequence is CASSPVGGRGNEQFF. In DNA, the CDR3 is TGTGCCAGCAGCCCAGTAGGCGGGAGAGGTAATGAGCAGTTCTTC.

This chain uses TRBV15 with TRBJ2-1; the D is unclear. The end of the DNA is better explained by TRBJ2-7, so the J call may be wrong. CDR1 and CDR2 (germline): LNHNV, YYDKDF (reference sequence). The CDR3 loop spans 15 amino acids. The CDR3 DNA is TGTGCCACCAGCAGAGATCCTGGGCAGTACAATGAGCAGTACTTC. Translating it yields CATSRDPGQYNEQYF.

The chain carries TRBV15 and TRBJ2-1; D gene unclear. The germline V gene has CDR1 LNHNV and CDR2 YYDKDF (reference sequence). This CDR3 contains 15 residues. Trimming cost V 1 base and J 9 bases, with 16 bases left between them. CDR3 nucleotide sequence: TGTGCCACCAGCAGAGGAATCGGCGATAACGGTGAGCAGTTCTTC. Amino acids: CATSRGIGDNGEQFF.

In its sample, this clonotype was seen a few times. The chain recombines TRBV20-1 with TRBJ2-5; D not resolved. V lost 6 bases and J lost 5, with 16 bases in between. The CDR3 length is 13 residues. Per the germline V gene, CDR1 is DFQATT and CDR2 is SNEGSKA (reference sequence). The CDR3 loop is CSAPPQKRETQYF. In DNA form, the CDR3 reads TGCAGTGCCCCGCCGCAAAAACGGGAGACCCAGTACTTC.

CDR3 DNA: TGCGCCAGCAGCGAAAGGGGACAGGGCTCCTACGAGCAGTACTTC. Its translation is CASSERGQGSYEQYF. The V call is TRBV5-1, the J call TRBJ2-5; TRBD1 matches at 9 bases. The last part of the DNA fits TRBJ2-7 better; the J call may be wrong. This CDR3 contains 15 residues. CDR1 is SGHRS, CDR2 YFSETQ, per germline.